Listed below are T cell receptor beta chains from one sample, sequenced in a study of OX40 agonist ivuxolimab in advanced cancers. Method: immunoSEQ multiplex PCR; TCRdb's copy keeps in-frame clones and lacks some. The data contain 40,000 to 45,000 clones, around 90% of them singletons. Sequenced material: CD4+ or CD8+ T cells sorted from blood, taken in a trial of the OX40 agonist ivuxolimab. Source of these receptors: an adult with an advanced solid tumor such as melanoma, head and neck, liver or kidney cancer. Each CDR3 is given with its conserved first and last residue. The D gene is left open where the match is weak. Only some rows state a clone size, as once, few, many or a class for expanded clones.

d_gene: TRBD2; j_gene: TRBJ2-7; abundance: -; v_gene: TRBV2; CDR3aa: CASSEAQGLANEQYF; CDR3nt: TGTGCCAGCAGTGAAGCTCAGGGACTAGCGAATGAGCAGTACTTC
d_gene: TRBD1; j_gene: TRBJ2-7; abundance: -; v_gene: TRBV19; CDR3aa: CASSAGQGYEQYF; CDR3nt: TGTGCCAGTTCAGCGGGACAGGGCTACGAGCAGTACTTC
d_gene: TRBD1; j_gene: TRBJ2-7; abundance: -; v_gene: TRBV9; CDR3aa: CASSRQGSAEQYF; CDR3nt: TGTGCCAGCAGTCGACAGGGGTCGGCCGAGCAGTACTTC
d_gene: -; j_gene: TRBJ1-2; abundance: -; v_gene: TRBV19; CDR3aa: CASSTLRSGYTF; CDR3nt: TGTGCCAGTAGTACGCTTCGGAGCGGCTACACCTTC
d_gene: TRBD2; j_gene: TRBJ2-7; abundance: -; v_gene: TRBV7-9; CDR3aa: CASSFRLAGYEQYF; CDR3nt: TGTGCCAGCAGCTTCCGACTAGCGGGCTACGAGCAGTACTTC
d_gene: -; j_gene: TRBJ1-2; abundance: -; v_gene: TRBV27; CDR3aa: CASSLRAGDYGYTF; CDR3nt: TGTGCCAGCAGTTTACGAGCAGGGGACTATGGCTACACCTTC
d_gene: -; j_gene: TRBJ2-1; abundance: -; v_gene: TRBV2; CDR3aa: CASGPTGSYNEQFF; CDR3nt: TGTGCCAGCGGCCCCACGGGCTCCTACAATGAGCAGTTCTTC
d_gene: TRBD1; j_gene: TRBJ2-7; abundance: -; v_gene: TRBV10-2; CDR3aa: CASSDTGDGYEQYF; CDR3nt: TGCGCCAGCAGTGATACAGGGGATGGCTACGAGCAGTACTTC
d_gene: -; j_gene: TRBJ2-3; abundance: -; v_gene: TRBV10-3; CDR3aa: CAISDPTISTDTQYF; CDR3nt: TGTGCCATCAGTGACCCCACCATAAGCACAGATACGCAGTATTTT
d_gene: -; j_gene: TRBJ1-2; abundance: -; v_gene: TRBV2; CDR3aa: CASTEGVGYGYTF; CDR3nt: TGTGCCAGCACTGAGGGTGTAGGCTATGGCTACACCTTC
d_gene: TRBD2; j_gene: TRBJ2-1; abundance: -; v_gene: TRBV28; CDR3aa: CASRPTAGTSGLSSYNEQFF; CDR3nt: TGTGCCAGCAGGCCAACGGCCGGGACTAGCGGGCTAAGCTCCTACAATGAGCAGTTCTTC
d_gene: TRBD1; j_gene: TRBJ2-7; abundance: -; v_gene: TRBV28; CDR3aa: CASSLPYTTGSEQYF; CDR3nt: TGTGCCAGCAGTTTACCCTACACGACAGGGTCAGAGCAGTACTTC
d_gene: -; j_gene: TRBJ2-7; abundance: -; v_gene: TRBV27; CDR3aa: CASSSPLAFEQYF; CDR3nt: TGTGCCAGCAGTTCCCCTTTAGCGTTCGAGCAGTACTTC
d_gene: -; j_gene: TRBJ2-5; abundance: -; v_gene: TRBV10-1; CDR3aa: CASSGASETQYF; CDR3nt: TGCGCCAGCAGTGGGGCAAGCGAGACCCAGTACTTC
d_gene: -; j_gene: TRBJ1-1; abundance: -; v_gene: TRBV7-9; CDR3aa: CASSLAAMNTEAFF; CDR3nt: TGTGCCAGCAGCTTAGCCGCGATGAACACTGAAGCTTTCTTT
d_gene: -; j_gene: TRBJ2-1; abundance: few; v_gene: TRBV6-5; CDR3aa: CASKIEIADYNEQFF; CDR3nt: TGTGCCAGCAAAATAGAAATAGCGGATTACAATGAGCAGTTCTTC
d_gene: TRBD1; j_gene: TRBJ1-1; abundance: -; v_gene: TRBV5-1; CDR3aa: CASSLQGVINTEAFF; CDR3nt: TGCGCCAGCAGCCTGCAGGGGGTGATCAACACTGAAGCTTTCTTT
d_gene: -; j_gene: TRBJ2-2; abundance: -; v_gene: TRBV5-1; CDR3aa: CASSLGRNTGELFF; CDR3nt: TGCGCCAGCAGCTTGGGGCGGAACACCGGGGAGCTGTTTTTT
d_gene: -; j_gene: TRBJ2-5; abundance: -; v_gene: TRBV27; CDR3aa: CASRVWGEETQYF; CDR3nt: TGTGCCAGCAGGGTGTGGGGGGAAGAGACCCAGTACTTC
d_gene: TRBD1; j_gene: TRBJ1-1; abundance: -; v_gene: TRBV6-5; CDR3aa: CASSLGQGNTEAFF; CDR3nt: TGTGCCAGCAGTTTGGGACAGGGGAACACTGAAGCTTTCTTT
d_gene: -; j_gene: TRBJ1-5; abundance: -; v_gene: TRBV12-1; CDR3aa: CASSFGQGHSNQPQHF; CDR3nt: TGTGCCAGCAGCTTTGGTCAGGGGCATAGCAATCAGCCCCAGCATTTT
d_gene: TRBD1; j_gene: TRBJ2-3; abundance: once; v_gene: TRBV6-6; CDR3aa: CASGTGVTDTQYF; CDR3nt: TGTGCCAGCGGGACAGGGGTCACAGATACGCAGTATTTT
d_gene: TRBD1; j_gene: TRBJ2-7; abundance: -; v_gene: TRBV30; CDR3aa: CAWSSGGIEQYF; CDR3nt: TGTGCCTGGAGTTCAGGGGGCATCGAGCAGTACTTC
d_gene: -; j_gene: TRBJ1-5; abundance: -; v_gene: TRBV19; CDR3aa: CASRPQGLSNQPQHF; CDR3nt: TGTGCCAGTAGGCCTCAGGGTCTTAGCAATCAGCCCCAGCATTTT
d_gene: -; j_gene: TRBJ1-1; abundance: -; v_gene: TRBV13; CDR3aa: CASSTLQGIMNTEAFF; CDR3nt: TGTGCCAGCAGCACCCTACAGGGCATCATGAACACTGAAGCTTTCTTT
d_gene: -; j_gene: TRBJ2-3; abundance: -; v_gene: TRBV18; CDR3aa: CASSPRNPAAPADTQYF; CDR3nt: TGTGCCAGCTCACCACGAAACCCAGCGGCCCCGGCAGATACGCAGTATTTT
d_gene: -; j_gene: TRBJ2-1; abundance: -; v_gene: TRBV7-8; CDR3aa: CASSSSRNEQFF; CDR3nt: TGTGCCAGCAGCTCCTCCAGGAATGAGCAGTTCTTC
d_gene: -; j_gene: TRBJ2-1; abundance: -; v_gene: TRBV5-6; CDR3aa: CASSFFSSYNEQFF; CDR3nt: TGTGCCAGCAGCTTCTTTAGCTCCTACAATGAGCAGTTCTTC
d_gene: TRBD1; j_gene: TRBJ2-7; abundance: -; v_gene: TRBV9; CDR3aa: CASSEQGDSYEQYF; CDR3nt: TGTGCCAGCAGCGAACAGGGGGACTCCTACGAGCAGTACTTC
d_gene: -; j_gene: TRBJ2-7; abundance: -; v_gene: TRBV11-2; CDR3aa: CASSSQVVSEQYF; CDR3nt: TGTGCCAGCAGCTCACAGGTTGTTAGCGAGCAGTACTTC
d_gene: -; j_gene: TRBJ2-1; abundance: -; v_gene: TRBV19; CDR3aa: CASSFQGYYEQFF; CDR3nt: TGTGCCAGTAGTTTTCAGGGATACTATGAGCAGTTCTTC
d_gene: -; j_gene: TRBJ1-1; abundance: -; v_gene: TRBV6-1; CDR3aa: CASSEWAMNTEAFF; CDR3nt: TGTGCCAGCAGTGAATGGGCAATGAACACTGAAGCTTTCTTT
d_gene: TRBD2; j_gene: TRBJ2-7; abundance: -; v_gene: TRBV7-2; CDR3aa: CASSPSPYSGSWYEQYF; CDR3nt: TGTGCCAGCAGCCCGTCCCCCTACAGCGGGAGTTGGTACGAGCAGTACTTC
d_gene: TRBD2; j_gene: TRBJ2-1; abundance: -; v_gene: TRBV11-2; CDR3aa: CASSTSSGSSDNEQFF; CDR3nt: TGTGCCAGCAGCACATCTAGCGGGAGTTCCGACAATGAGCAGTTCTTC
d_gene: TRBD2; j_gene: TRBJ2-7; abundance: -; v_gene: TRBV5-4; CDR3aa: CASSPGTSGYEQYF; CDR3nt: TGTGCCAGCAGCCCGGGGACTAGCGGGTACGAGCAGTACTTC
d_gene: -; j_gene: TRBJ2-1; abundance: -; v_gene: TRBV27; CDR3aa: CASSLRSSGNEQFF; CDR3nt: TGTGCCAGCAGTTTACGAAGTTCTGGCAATGAGCAGTTCTTC
d_gene: -; j_gene: TRBJ1-1; abundance: -; v_gene: TRBV29-1; CDR3aa: CSIRSMNTEAFF; CDR3nt: TGCAGCATCCGTAGCATGAACACTGAAGCTTTCTTT
d_gene: TRBD1; j_gene: TRBJ2-7; abundance: -; v_gene: TRBV11-2; CDR3aa: CASSLVGGTSFYEQYF; CDR3nt: TGTGCCAGCAGCTTAGTAGGGGGCACCTCCTTCTACGAGCAGTACTTC
d_gene: TRBD2; j_gene: TRBJ2-5; abundance: -; v_gene: TRBV7-6; CDR3aa: CASSFSGGETQYF; CDR3nt: TGTGCCAGCAGCTTCTCGGGGGGGGAGACCCAGTACTTC
d_gene: -; j_gene: TRBJ2-7; abundance: -; v_gene: TRBV29-1; CDR3aa: CSVETSSYEQYF; CDR3nt: TGCAGCGTTGAAACGAGCTCCTACGAGCAGTACTTC
d_gene: -; j_gene: TRBJ2-5; abundance: -; v_gene: TRBV14; CDR3aa: CASSQGGEETQYF; CDR3nt: TGTGCCAGCAGCCAAGGAGGGGAAGAGACCCAGTACTTC